This TCR beta chain is from a study of tumor-infiltrating lymphocytes in primary liver carcinoma. The investigators made TCR beta cDNA from roughly 0.55 ug total RNA, using a constant-region primer. The TCR beta library was amplified through three nested multiplex PCR rounds in a modified ARM-PCR procedure. It was with TRBV1-TRBV30 forward primers and a C-beta reverse primer that the first two PCR rounds were run, at around 9 cycles each. TCRdb called the multiplex PCR reads again in MiXCR, with one record for every CDR3 protein. The table lists over 75,000 distinct CDR3 sequences, just over 65% of them singletons. The CDR3 loop spans 14 amino acids. Co-extraction of RNA and DNA was performed on about 20-32 mg of unsorted bulk tissue. For this clonotype: The junction and the germline gene differ at one end; a read error may be behind it.

The sequenced sample consisted of tumor-adjacent normal liver tissue. This chain connects TRBV12-3 or TRBV12-4 to TRBJ2-7; possible D gene TRBD2, 5 bases. This receptor was obtained from a man aged 35 to 55 with primary liver carcinoma and hepatitis B virus infection. CDR3 in DNA: TGTGCCGGCAGTTTACATGGAGAGGGCAACGAACAGTACTTC. Translating it yields CAGSLHGEGNEQYF.